These 3 T cell receptor beta chains were sequenced from one sample in a study of vaccination and CD4 T cells after COVID-19. The Oncomine TCR Beta short-read assay sequenced DNA from cultured CD4+ T cells. Using its own MiXCR run on the PCR reads, TCRdb lists one record per CDR3 protein. The sample lists about 2,600 distinct CDR3 sequences, around 35% occurring once. Indicated treatment: approximately nine-day PBMC culture with coronavirus spike peptide pools or control peptides (ViraFEST assay). These receptors lack a known antigen. Sequences were obtained from CD4+ T cells from blood, cultured in vitro. Source of these receptors: a human donor who had recovered from COVID-19.

The chain recombines TRBV20-1 with TRBJ2-5; D gene uncertain. The CDR3 length is 12 residues. The V end was cut by 3 bases, the J end by 5 bases, with 10 bases between. Germline V gene data show CDR1 as DFQATT and CDR2 as SNEGSKA (reference sequence). Here the CDR3 reads CSARTDRETQYF. The CDR3 nucleotides are TGCAGTGCTAGGACGGATCGGGAGACCCAGTACTTC.

This clonotype was observed a handful of times. J is TRBJ2-1 and V is TRBV2; possibly TRBD1 for D (5 bases). The germline CDR1 and CDR2 sequences are SNHLY and FYNNEI. Trimming cost V 7 bases and J 3 bases, with 10 bases left between them. The CDR3 spans 13 residues. The CDR3 bases are TGTGCCAGCAAAGCCAGGGTCTACAATGAGCAGTTCTTC. Translated, it gives CASKARVYNEQFF.

This clonotype came up a few times. The V call is TRBV7-3, the J call TRBJ2-2; the D gene could be TRBD1 or TRBD2 (5 bases each). The CDR3 spans 14 residues. Germline values: CDR1 SGHTA, CDR2 FQGTGA. Trimming removed 2 bases at V and 1 base at J, with 5 bases between. CDR3 DNA sequence: TGTGCCAGCAGCTTAGGGGGGAACACCGGGGAGCTGTTTTTT. This gives the protein CASSLGGNTGELFF.